What follows are 25 T cell receptor beta chains derived from one specimen sequenced in a study of T cell repertoires in cytomegalovirus infection. TCRdb passed the reads through MiXCR, listing each CDR3 protein once. The sample carries approximately 500,000 distinct CDR3 sequences, more than 15% recorded once. The specimen sequenced was CD8+ T cells from PBMCs. All receptors come from a human donor in good health (CMV status not recorded). Some clones in this sample may be carry-over from other donors' samples.

This clonotype showed up many times. The CDR3: CASPRPTGAGAEAFF. The CDR3 DNA follows: TGTGCCAGCCCAAGACCCACAGGGGCTGGGGCTGAAGCTTTCTTT. The chain joins TRBV6-1 to TRBJ1-1; 7 bases are a match to TRBD1. The CDR3 has 15 residues. The junction had 15 bases not matched to a gene; V was cut back by 8 bases and J by 6 bases. The germline gives CDR1 MNHNS, CDR2 SASEGT.

The chain is built from TRBV7-9 and TRBJ1-2; 9 bases agree with TRBD1. The CDR3 contains 15 residues. Germline CDR1 and CDR2: SEHNR and FQNEAQ (reference sequence). V lost 0 bases and J lost 10; bases outside the gene matches: 9. Here the CDR3 reads CASSLATGGMVAYTF. For the CDR3, the DNA is TGTGCCAGCAGCTTAGCAACAGGGGGCATGGTAGCCTACACCTTC. Together with reference TRBV7-9 and TRBJ1-2, the CDR3 gives the full variable domain: DTGVSQNPRHKITKRGQNVTFRCDPISEHNRLYWYRQTLGQGPEFLTYFQNEAQLEKSRLLSDRFSAERPKGSFSTLEIQRTEQGDSAMYLCASSLATGGMVAYTFGSGTRLTVV.

This clonotype was counted ten times or more. V and J are TRBV7-9 and TRBJ1-5; 7 positions match TRBD1. The CDR3 extends over 15 amino acids. The trim removed 5 bases at V and 5 bases at J, leaving 9 bases unmatched. Per the germline V gene, CDR1 is SEHNR and CDR2 is FQNEAQ (reference sequence). Here the CDR3 DNA reads TGTGCCAGCAGCACCCCGGAAGGGGGCGATCAGCCCCAGCATTTT. Encoded protein: CASSTPEGGDQPQHF.

This clonotype has only a few counts. A read error may be the cause here, since a much bigger clone is one base away. No conserved phenylalanine or tryptophan ends this CDR3, so it is likely a read error. J is TRBJ2-1 and V is TRBV7-6; 8 nucleotides match TRBD2. The CDR3 sequence is 15 residues long. The J segment lost 9 bases and the V segment lost 3 bases, leaving 10 bases of the junction unmatched. The germline V gene encodes CDR1 SGHVS and CDR2 FNYEAQ. The CDR3 nucleotides are TGTGCCAGCAGCTTCCCGGGAGGGGTCGGGAGTGAGCAGTTCTTA. Its protein is CASSFPGGVGSEQFL.

This clonotype was found many times. The chain links TRBV24-1 to TRBJ2-3; D is tentatively TRBD1 or TRBD2 (6 bases each). This CDR3 comprises 15 residues. The V gene's germline CDR1 is KGHDR and CDR2 SFDVKD. Trimming cost V 4 bases and J 5 bases, with 15 bases left between them. The CDR3: CATSEGGGSQDTQYF. The CDR3 DNA reads as TGTGCCACCAGTGAAGGGGGAGGCAGCCAAGATACGCAGTATTTT.

This clonotype was seen many times. The chain has TRBV12-3 or TRBV12-4 and TRBJ2-5; 11 bases align to TRBD1. The ends lost 4 bases at V and 4 bases at J; junction bases unmatched: 11. The CDR3 spans 17 residues. The CDR3 reads CASSWRTGGRGPETQYF. The CDR3 bases are TGTGCCAGCAGTTGGCGGACAGGGGGCCGGGGGCCAGAGACCCAGTACTTC.

V is TRBV20-1 and J is TRBJ2-1, with 12 bases aligning to TRBD2. This CDR3 has 14 amino acids. Germline assignment: CDR1 DFQATT and CDR2 SNEGSKA (reference sequence). V gave up 3 bases and J gave up 8 bases; unmatched junction bases: 5. The CDR3 region is CSARDLAGGDEQFF. The DNA for the CDR3 is TGCAGTGCTAGGGACCTAGCGGGGGGGGATGAGCAGTTCTTC.

This clonotype was detected a few times. This chain joins TRBV5-5 and TRBJ1-1; D not resolved. With 0 bases removed from V and 0 bases from J, the gap between germline ends came to 12 bases. In germline, CDR1 is SGHKS, CDR2 YYEKEE (reference sequence). This CDR3 contains 16 residues. As DNA, the CDR3 is TGTGCCAGCAGCTTGGCGCCCAAATCTATGAACACTGAAGCTTTCTTT. It is translated as CASSLAPKSMNTEAFF.

This clonotype was seen ten or more times. This chain connects TRBV27 to TRBJ2-1, with 9 bases identical to TRBD1. This CDR3 has 16 amino acids. The V segment lost 2 bases and the J segment 6 bases; nucleotides outside the gene matches: 8. Germline-derived CDR1 and CDR2 are MNHEY and SMNVEV (reference sequence). The DNA of the CDR3 is TGTGCCAGCAGTTTAGGGGGGGACAGGGTTTTCAATGAGCAGTTCTTC. Amino acid sequence: CASSLGGDRVFNEQFF.

The chain combines TRBV2 with TRBJ2-7; the D is unclear. CDR3 size: 13 residues. CDR1 and CDR2 from the germline V gene are SNHLY and FYNNEI. The V end lost 6 bases, the J end lost 0 bases, and 9 bases lay between the germline ends. The CDR3 DNA reads TGTGCCAGCAGCGCCCCACCCTCCTACGAGCAGTACTTC. It encodes CASSAPPSYEQYF.

V gene TRBV7-3 combines with J gene TRBJ1-1; 9 positions agree with TRBD1. The CDR3 sequence is 13 residues long. V shed 6 bases and J 3 bases; nucleotides not matched to a gene: 2. The germline V gene encodes CDR1 SGHTA and CDR2 FQGTGA. The CDR3 sequence: CASRGDRDTEAFF. As DNA, the CDR3 is TGTGCCAGCAGAGGGGACAGGGACACTGAAGCTTTCTTT. Looking up the rest from reference TRBV7-3 and TRBJ1-1 gives the full variable domain: GAGVSQTPSNKVTEKGKYVELRCDPISGHTALYWYRQSLGQGPEFLIYFQGTGAADDSGLPNDRFFAVRPEGSVSTLKIQRTERGDSAVYLCASRGDRDTEAFFGQGTRLTVV.

This clonotype has at least ten counts. The rearrangement links TRBV27 to TRBJ2-7, with 12 bases that match TRBD2. CDR3 length equals 16 residues. V lost 4 bases, J lost 4 bases, and 8 bases stayed unmatched. CDR1 MNHEY and CDR2 SMNVEV come from the germline V gene (reference sequence). The chain's CDR3 is CASSSPSGRARYEQYF. CDR3 nucleotide sequence: TGTGCCAGCAGTTCCCCTAGCGGGAGGGCGAGGTACGAGCAGTACTTC.

The table lists this clonotype with many counts. The J gene is TRBJ2-1, the V gene TRBV11-2, with D uncertain. Trimming pared 2 bases from V and 4 bases from J, leaving 6 bases between. The CDR3 contains 13 residues. From germline, CDR1 is SGHAT and CDR2 FQNNGV. The CDR3 loop reads CASSLYQYNEQFF. The CDR3 nucleotides read TGTGCCAGCAGCTTATACCAATACAATGAGCAGTTCTTC.

This clonotype has a count of ten or more. The chain combines TRBV7-6 with TRBJ1-5; no clear D. Germline V CDR1 and CDR2: SGHVS, FNYEAQ. The V end was cut by 1 base, the J end by 1 base, with 5 bases between. This CDR3 is 14 amino acids long. The CDR3 loop reads CASSLDLSNQPQHF. In DNA form, the CDR3 reads TGTGCCAGCAGCTTAGACCTGAGCAATCAGCCCCAGCATTTT.

The rearrangement uses TRBV6-1 and TRBJ1-2; D is undetermined. The CDR3 is made up of 13 amino acids. Trimming pared 3 bases from V and 7 bases from J, leaving 12 bases between. The germline CDR1 and CDR2 sequences are MNHNS and SASEGT. This CDR3 reads CASSDGASGGYTF. The CDR3 nucleotides read TGTGCCAGCAGTGACGGAGCCTCGGGTGGCTACACCTTC.

V usage is TRBV27 and J usage is TRBJ1-2; TRBD1 aligns across 7 bases. CDR3 length: 15 amino acids. Germline lookup yields CDR1 MNHEY and CDR2 SMNVEV (reference sequence). J lost 2 bases, V lost 6 bases, and 9 bases had no gene match. The CDR3 region is CASSPNPGQNYGYTF. As DNA, the CDR3 is TGTGCCAGCAGCCCCAACCCGGGACAGAACTATGGCTACACCTTC.

V gene TRBV3-1 combines with J gene TRBJ2-1, with D perhaps TRBD1 (6 bases). The germline gives CDR1 LGHDT, CDR2 YNNKEL (reference sequence). This CDR3 contains 17 residues. V lost 0 bases and J 1 base, leaving 13 bases between the germline ends. The CDR3 spells CASSQDGLGASYNEQFF. The DNA for the CDR3 is TGTGCCAGCAGCCAAGATGGGCTGGGGGCTTCCTACAATGAGCAGTTCTTC.

This clonotype was found many times. The V gene is TRBV24-1, the J gene TRBJ1-1; the D is unclear. Deletions cut 9 bases from V and 3 bases from J, with 19 bases between. Germline V lookup: CDR1 KGHDR, CDR2 SFDVKD. This CDR3 is built from 15 residues. The CDR3: CATSLTPAVDTEAFF. CDR3 nucleotide sequence: TGTGCCACCTCTCTGACACCTGCTGTGGACACTGAAGCTTTCTTT.

V gene TRBV28 combines with J gene TRBJ2-3; 7 nucleotides agree with TRBD2. The CDR3 totals 13 residues. V lost 7 bases, J lost 5 bases, and 6 bases stayed unmatched. In germline, CDR1 is MDHEN, CDR2 SYDVKM. CDR3 in DNA: TGTGCCAGCACCCCGGCGGGGGAAGATACGCAGTATTTT. Amino acids: CASTPAGEDTQYF.

This clonotype showed up many times. V gene TRBV7-8 combines with J gene TRBJ1-1; a possible D gene is TRBD1 (6 bases). CDR1 and CDR2 from the germline V gene are SGHVS and FQNEAQ. Trimming left V 5 bases short and J 6 bases short, with 16 bases between. The CDR3 sequence is 14 residues long. The CDR3 is CASSLQRGYPEAFF. The CDR3 region has the DNA TGTGCCAGCAGCCTCCAGAGGGGGTATCCTGAAGCTTTCTTT.

The chain employs TRBV5-6 and TRBJ2-2; possible D gene TRBD2, 6 bases. V lost 4 bases and J 0 bases, leaving 13 bases between the germline ends. CDR3 length: 16 amino acids. In germline, CDR1 is SGHDT, CDR2 YYEEEE. CDR3 in DNA: TGTGCCAGCAGCCTGGGGTGGGGGGCGAACACCGGGGAGCTGTTTTTT. As protein: CASSLGWGANTGELFF.

This clonotype was seen ten or more times. This chain joins TRBV7-6 and TRBJ1-2; D perhaps matches TRBD1 (5 bases). CDR3 length: 14 amino acids. Trimming removed 5 bases at V and 2 bases at J, with 12 bases between. Germline V CDR1 and CDR2: SGHVS, FNYEAQ. Here the CDR3 DNA reads TGTGCCAGCAGCCCTCCAGGGAACAACTATGGCTACACCTTC. Amino acids: CASSPPGNNYGYTF.

This chain connects TRBV27 to TRBJ2-3; D gene uncertain. V dropped 7 bases and J dropped 4 bases, with 12 bases sitting between them. CDR3 length equals 13 residues. Germline CDR1 MNHEY, CDR2 SMNVEV (reference sequence). The CDR3 protein is CASTHGVADTQYF. The CDR3 DNA sequence: TGTGCCAGCACCCATGGGGTGGCAGATACGCAGTATTTT.

The chain carries TRBV10-2 and TRBJ1-1; TRBD1 matches at 9 bases. Germline values: CDR1 WSHSY, CDR2 SAAADI. This CDR3 has 14 residues. V lost 2 bases and J lost 5; bases outside the gene matches: 3. The CDR3: CASSERGTGTEAFF. The CDR3 coding sequence is TGCGCCAGCAGTGAGAGGGGGACAGGGACTGAAGCTTTCTTT.

In its sample, this clonotype was seen many times. The chain carries TRBV6-6 and TRBJ2-1, with TRBD2 matching 10 bases. Germline CDR1 is MNHNY and CDR2 is SVGAGI (reference sequence). Trimming at V came to 8 bases and at J to 5 bases, leaving 9 bases not matched to a gene. The CDR3 has 15 amino acids. For the CDR3, the DNA is TGTGCCAGCTGCGGAGGAGCGGGAGGGCACAATGAGCAGTTCTTC. It yields the protein CASCGGAGGHNEQFF.